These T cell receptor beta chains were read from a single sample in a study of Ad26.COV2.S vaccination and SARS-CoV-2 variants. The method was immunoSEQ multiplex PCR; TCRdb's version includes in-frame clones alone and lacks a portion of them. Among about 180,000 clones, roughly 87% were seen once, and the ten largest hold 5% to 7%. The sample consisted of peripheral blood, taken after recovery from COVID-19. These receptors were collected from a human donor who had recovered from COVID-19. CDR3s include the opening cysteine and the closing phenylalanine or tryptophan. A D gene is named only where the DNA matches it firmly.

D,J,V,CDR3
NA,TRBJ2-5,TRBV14,CASSQDRLGTQYF
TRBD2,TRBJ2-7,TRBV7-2,CASSSVSGTAYEQYF
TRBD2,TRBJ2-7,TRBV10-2,CASTWTSGSYEQYF
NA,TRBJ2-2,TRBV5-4,CASSSRGTGELFF
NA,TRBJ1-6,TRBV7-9,CASRPPNNSPLHF
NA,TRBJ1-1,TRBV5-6,CASSLDRNTEAFF
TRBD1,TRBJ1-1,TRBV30,CAWTDRGWTEAFF
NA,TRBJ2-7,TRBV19,CASSIGRASYEQYF
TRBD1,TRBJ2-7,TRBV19,CASSVGTGTIYEQYF
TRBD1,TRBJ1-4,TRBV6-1,CASSELDRGNEKLFF
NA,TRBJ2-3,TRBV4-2,CASSQVAASTSTDTQYF
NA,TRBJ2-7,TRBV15,CATSSRTFDEQYF
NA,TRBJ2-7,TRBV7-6,CASSLEVGGFFYEQYF
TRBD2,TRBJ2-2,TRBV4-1,CASSPLGGRGGFPGELFF
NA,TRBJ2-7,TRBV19,CASSNRVVRAYEQYF
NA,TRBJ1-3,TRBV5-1,CASSEVSSGNTIYF
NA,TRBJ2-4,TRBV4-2,CASSQEAGWQNIQYF
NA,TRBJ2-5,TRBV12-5,CASGLSRAHGETQYF
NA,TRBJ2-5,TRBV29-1,CSVETQRIQETQYF
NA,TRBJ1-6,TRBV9,CASSAGQGKAPLHF
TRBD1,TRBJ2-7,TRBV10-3,CAITSDRLGEQYF
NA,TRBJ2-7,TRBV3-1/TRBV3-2,CASSPPPGHAIHEQYF
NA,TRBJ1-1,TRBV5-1,CASSETRGDTEAFF
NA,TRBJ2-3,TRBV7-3,CASSLAHHRTDTDTQYF
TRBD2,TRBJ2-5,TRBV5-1,CASSFGLAKETQYF
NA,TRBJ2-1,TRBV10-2,CASSVRGGDSYNEQFF
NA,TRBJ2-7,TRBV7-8,CASSTSYEQYF
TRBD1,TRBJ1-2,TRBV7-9,CASSFGQGFYGYTF
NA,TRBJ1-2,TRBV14,CASRLGGYTF
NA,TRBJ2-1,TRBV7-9,CASSFHGANEQFF
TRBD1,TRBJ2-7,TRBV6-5,CASSYMQGASYEQYF
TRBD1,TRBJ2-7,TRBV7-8,CASNLAGTGGFEQYF
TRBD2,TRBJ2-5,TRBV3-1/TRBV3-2,CASRTSGRETQYF
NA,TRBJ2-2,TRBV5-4,CASSLDMNTGELFF
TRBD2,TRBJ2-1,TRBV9,CASSPRGGLGMNEQFF
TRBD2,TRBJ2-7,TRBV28,CASGRLAGSYEQYF
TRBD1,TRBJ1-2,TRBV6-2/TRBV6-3,CASSYSGQNGYTF
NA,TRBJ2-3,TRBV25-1,CASSSLPGRDPYQNTQYF
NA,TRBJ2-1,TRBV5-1,CASSSGLSAPYNEQFF
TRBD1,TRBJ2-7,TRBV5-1,CASSLGTGGFYEQYF
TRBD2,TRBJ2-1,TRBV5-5,CASSSLAGGRDEQFF
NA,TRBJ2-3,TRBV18,CASSQGGTDTQYF
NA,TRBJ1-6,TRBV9,CASSDRAANSPLHF
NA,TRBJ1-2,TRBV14,CASSQAGSGLGYGYTF
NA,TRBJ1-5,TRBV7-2,CASTFPGPNQPQHF
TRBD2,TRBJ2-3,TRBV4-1,CASSQDTVAGGGDTQYF
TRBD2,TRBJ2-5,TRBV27,CASSSLLSGGPETQYF
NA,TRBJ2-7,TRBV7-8,CASSLGVDRTYEQYF
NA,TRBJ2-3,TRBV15,CATSRERQYTDTQYF
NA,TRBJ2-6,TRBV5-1,CASTLQASPSGANVLTF
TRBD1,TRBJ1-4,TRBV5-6,CASSLTGGENEKLFF
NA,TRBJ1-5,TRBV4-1,CASSQVSRGGNQPQHF